The rows below give T cell receptor beta chains drawn from one sample of a study of blood T cell repertoires in COVID-19. Sequencing used immunoSEQ multiplex PCR; TCRdb keeps in-frame clones, though not all of them. The sample holds approximately 60,000 clones, about nine tenths seen once. Input material: peripheral blood. These receptors originate from a woman older than 75 with COVID-19, enrolled during active disease. Both conserved end residues are part of each CDR3. A D gene is named only where the DNA matches it firmly. A clone size is listed for some rows: how often the clone was seen (once, few, many), or a class if it is expanded.

CDR3 DNA: TGTGCCAGCAGCACTCGACTAGCGGGGGACGGGGAGCTGTTTTTT
CDR3 protein: CASSTRLAGDGELFF
CDR3 length: 15
D gene: TRBD2
V gene: TRBV7-8
J gene: TRBJ2-2
clone size: .

CDR3 DNA: TGCGCCAGCAGTAGAACTTCCGATACGCAGTATTTT
CDR3 protein: CASSRTSDTQYF
CDR3 length: 12
D gene: .
V gene: TRBV10-2
J gene: TRBJ2-3
clone size: .

CDR3 DNA: TGTGCCAGCAGCCCGACAGGCCAGGCTAATGAAAAACTGTTTTTT
CDR3 protein: CASSPTGQANEKLFF
CDR3 length: 15
D gene: .
V gene: TRBV11-2
J gene: TRBJ1-4
clone size: once

CDR3 DNA: TGTGCCAGCAGCCCCGGACAGGGGGCACGAGTCACTGAAGCTTTCTTT
CDR3 protein: CASSPGQGARVTEAFF
CDR3 length: 16
D gene: TRBD1
V gene: TRBV5-4
J gene: TRBJ1-1
clone size: .

CDR3 DNA: TGTGCCAGCAGCCCCGGGACAGGGGGTGAAAAACTGTTTTTT
CDR3 protein: CASSPGTGGEKLFF
CDR3 length: 14
D gene: TRBD1
V gene: TRBV7-9
J gene: TRBJ1-4
clone size: .

CDR3 DNA: TGTGCCAGCAGCCGTAGTTCAGGGGTGAACACTGAAGCTTTCTTT
CDR3 protein: CASSRSSGVNTEAFF
CDR3 length: 15
D gene: .
V gene: TRBV7-9
J gene: TRBJ1-1
clone size: many

CDR3 DNA: TGTGCCAGCAGTCCTACCCAGGCAAACTATGGCTACACCTTC
CDR3 protein: CASSPTQANYGYTF
CDR3 length: 14
D gene: .
V gene: TRBV28
J gene: TRBJ1-2
clone size: .

CDR3 DNA: TGTGCCAGCAGCTTGCTAGCGGCCCAAGAGACCCAGTACTTC
CDR3 protein: CASSLLAAQETQYF
CDR3 length: 14
D gene: TRBD2
V gene: TRBV5-4
J gene: TRBJ2-5
clone size: .

CDR3 DNA: TGTGCCAGCAGTTTATCCTTACAGGGGAAGGGCTACACCTTC
CDR3 protein: CASSLSLQGKGYTF
CDR3 length: 14
D gene: TRBD1
V gene: TRBV27
J gene: TRBJ1-2
clone size: .

CDR3 DNA: TGTGCCAGCAGCTACAGGGGGCCCGGTCAGCCCCAGCATTTT
CDR3 protein: CASSYRGPGQPQHF
CDR3 length: 14
D gene: TRBD1
V gene: TRBV5-6
J gene: TRBJ1-5
clone size: once

CDR3 DNA: TGTGCCAGCTCTCGGCAGGGGGTCCGTGACCAGCCCCAGCATTTT
CDR3 protein: CASSRQGVRDQPQHF
CDR3 length: 15
D gene: TRBD1
V gene: TRBV18
J gene: TRBJ1-5
clone size: .

CDR3 DNA: TGTGCCAGCAGCCGGACCGATCGACAGGGAATAAGTGAATCACCCCTCCACTTT
CDR3 protein: CASSRTDRQGISESPLHF
CDR3 length: 18
D gene: TRBD1
V gene: TRBV5-5
J gene: TRBJ1-6
clone size: .

CDR3 DNA: TGTGCCAGCTCACCGAGAGTGAACACTGAAGCTTTCTTT
CDR3 protein: CASSPRVNTEAFF
CDR3 length: 13
D gene: .
V gene: TRBV18
J gene: TRBJ1-1
clone size: .

CDR3 DNA: TGTGCCAGCAGCTTAGTTGCACAGGGGGTTAACACCGGGGAGCTGTTTTTT
CDR3 protein: CASSLVAQGVNTGELFF
CDR3 length: 17
D gene: TRBD1
V gene: TRBV7-2
J gene: TRBJ2-2
clone size: .

CDR3 DNA: TGTGCCAGCAGCCCCCGGCAGGGGCAGAGAGAGACCCAGTACTTC
CDR3 protein: CASSPRQGQRETQYF
CDR3 length: 15
D gene: .
V gene: TRBV5-4
J gene: TRBJ2-5
clone size: .